Sequencing of this TCR beta chain was carried out in a study of OX40 agonist ivuxolimab in advanced cancers. The overall study: Ivuxolimab is an agonistic anti-OX40 (CD134) antibody, and patients were treated with it. Among those treated, three patients had partial responses, one with hepatocellular carcinoma and two with cutaneous melanoma. Enrollees could have had prior anti-PD-1, anti-PD-L1 or anti-CTLA-4 therapy, which more than 30% had received. Study findings and constraints: Expansion of clones was among the lowest in partial responders at 0.1-3.0 mg/kg.

Trimming took off 4 bases at V and 6 bases at J, with 17 bases between the two ends. The CDR3 has 15 residues. CDR1 and CDR2 (germline): KGHSH, LQKENI. A remark on this clone: Its antigen is not identified.

Assay used: immunoSEQ multiplex PCR; TCRdb lists only in-frame clones, some missing. The sample includes fewer than 80,000 clones, roughly 89% of them seen just once. Sequenced material: CD4+ or CD8+ T cells sorted from blood, taken in a trial of the OX40 agonist ivuxolimab. The genes are TRBV18 and TRBJ2-3; D is possibly TRBD2 (5 bases). The TCR was taken from an adult with an advanced solid tumor such as melanoma, head and neck, liver or kidney cancer. CDR3 loop: CASSRASSGQDTQYF. For the CDR3, the DNA is TGTGCCAGCTCACGAGCTTCCAGCGGCCAGGATACGCAGTATTTT.